This entry describes one T cell receptor beta chain. Its antigen is not known. This record comes from a study of T cell responses to AZD1222 COVID-19 vaccine. Germline CDR1 MDHEN, CDR2 SYDVKM. The CDR3 is 16 residues long. With 6 bases clipped from V and 5 bases from J, the junction kept 7 bases outside the gene matches. Only in-frame clones appear in the TCRdb table, and some are missing; sequencing was by immunoSEQ multiplex PCR. The profile shows some 87,000 clones, around 90% of them singletons. Notes on the study in general: Only a handful of AZD1222 recipients were seropositive at baseline. Regions 160-218 and 743-854 held dominance among vaccine-associated CD4 TCRs, which spanned spike. Following two doses of AZD1222, Spike-specific TCR breadth and depth rose.

The receptor was derived from an adult in good health. The chain employs TRBV28 and TRBJ2-1; 13 positions match TRBD2. The sample in question was peripheral blood, obtained on day 0 of MenACWY control vaccination. The CDR3 DNA reads TGTGCCAGCAGCCCCCCGGGACTAGCGGGAAACAATGAGCAGTTCTTC. Protein: CASSPPGLAGNNEQFF.